One and the same sample provided the 21 T cell receptor beta chains below, sequenced in a study of control samples from healthy donors and cancer patients. TCRdb keeps only in-frame clones here, not all; method: immunoSEQ multiplex PCR. The sample yields around 100,000 clones, about 92% seen once. The sequencing sample was made of blood. The receptor set was obtained from a woman between 18 and 29 years old in good health.

The chain is built from TRBV5-1 and TRBJ1-1; D possibly corresponds to TRBD1 (5 bases). The CDR3 is made up of 14 amino acids. V lost 2 bases to trimming and J lost 1 base, with 9 bases between them. The germline V gene encodes CDR1 SGHRS and CDR2 YFSETQ. Here the CDR3 reads CASSFKGQNTEAFF. The CDR3 coding sequence is TGCGCCAGCAGCTTCAAAGGACAGAACACTGAAGCTTTCTTT.

The V call is TRBV3-1 (or the pseudogene TRBV3-2), the J call TRBJ2-2; 7 bases line up with TRBD2. The CDR3 is 14 residues long. The J segment lost 6 bases and the V segment lost 4 bases, leaving 5 bases of the junction unmatched. Looked up from germline, CDR1 is LGHDT and CDR2 is YNNKEL (reference sequence). CDR3 sequence (DNA): TGTGCCAGCAGCCTCAACGCGGGGGCCGGGGAGCTGTTTTTT. This translates into CASSLNAGAGELFF.

V is TRBV4-3 and J is TRBJ2-7; D is ambiguous. The CDR3 has 13 residues. The germline V and J ends were trimmed by 0 bases and 6 bases, with 9 bases remaining between them. Germline CDR1 is LGHNA and CDR2 is YSLEER. In DNA, the CDR3 is TGCGCCAGCAGCCAAGATGGGGTCGGCGAGCAGTACTTC. It encodes CASSQDGVGEQYF.

This chain connects TRBV11-3 to TRBJ2-7, with 9 positions matching TRBD1. V was pared by 5 bases and J by 0 bases, with 11 bases of the junction left unmatched. This CDR3 comprises 17 residues. From germline, CDR1 is SGHNT and CDR2 YENEEA. The CDR3 reads CASSMDRGLPSSYEQYF. The CDR3 DNA sequence: TGTGCCAGCAGCATGGACAGGGGACTGCCGAGCTCCTACGAGCAGTACTTC.

This chain links TRBV5-8 with TRBJ2-1; 7 positions match TRBD2. Germline V gene data show CDR1 as SGHTS and CDR2 as YDEGEE. The CDR3 covers 15 residues. The J segment lost 6 bases and the V segment lost 0 bases, leaving 6 bases of the junction unmatched. CDR3 amino acids: CASSLGTSLLNEQFF. DNA of the CDR3: TGTGCCAGCAGCTTGGGGACTAGTCTCCTCAATGAGCAGTTCTTC.

This clone was observed a single time. The chain has TRBV3-1 (or the pseudogene TRBV3-2) and TRBJ2-3; no definite D call. Germline V gene sequence: CDR1 LGHDT, CDR2 YNNKEL (reference sequence). V was trimmed by 6 bases and J by 5 bases, leaving 9 bases between them. The CDR3 runs 12 residues. DNA of the CDR3: TGTGCCAGCAGTTTCCTAGGAGATACGCAGTATTTT. Its protein product is CASSFLGDTQYF.

The gene calls are TRBV5-6 and TRBJ1-2; 11 bases agree with TRBD1. Unmatched junction bases numbered 3, after V lost 0 bases and J lost 8 bases. The CDR3 sequence is 14 residues long. Germline assignment: CDR1 SGHDT and CDR2 YYEEEE. CDR3 sequence: CASSLAGQGEGYTF. The DNA of the CDR3 is TGTGCCAGCAGCTTGGCGGGACAGGGGGAAGGCTACACCTTC.

This chain links TRBV18 with TRBJ2-7; no reliable D call. Deletions cut 3 bases from V and 9 bases from J, with 12 bases between. The CDR3 has 12 amino acids. The germline CDR1 and CDR2 sequences are KGHSH and LQKENI. CDR3 bases: TGTGCCAGCTCACCTCTGGGATTGGGGCAGTACTTC. This gives the protein CASSPLGLGQYF.

This sequence joins TRBV19 and TRBJ2-3; D is ambiguous. The CDR3 runs 13 residues. Trimming stripped 3 bases from V and 8 bases from J, with 12 bases between. Looked up from germline, CDR1 is LNHDA and CDR2 is SQIVND (reference sequence). CDR3 in amino acids: CASSISDRATQYF. CDR3 sequence (DNA): TGTGCCAGTAGTATCAGTGACCGCGCTACGCAGTATTTT.

The V gene is TRBV18, the J gene TRBJ1-1, with D unclear. Germline CDR1 KGHSH, CDR2 LQKENI. This CDR3 contains 12 residues. Trimming removed 1 base from V and 8 bases from J, with 8 bases in between. DNA of the CDR3: TGTGCCAGCTCACCACTCGTCCTGGAAGCTTTCTTT. This sequence encodes CASSPLVLEAFF.

The genes are TRBV18 and TRBJ2-2; no reliable D call. Trimming removed 1 base from V and 7 bases from J, with 13 bases in between. CDR1 is KGHSH, CDR2 LQKENI, per germline. This CDR3 region has 15 residues. The CDR3: CASSPRQLGSGELFF. CDR3 bases: TGTGCCAGCTCACCACGCCAGTTAGGCAGCGGGGAGCTGTTTTTT.

This clone was seen only a few times. As DNA, the CDR3 is TGTGCCAGCAGCGCCGCCAGGTGGGGTGTGAACACCGGGGAGCTGTTTTTT. Its protein is CASSAARWGVNTGELFF. The V gene is TRBV7-6, the J gene TRBJ2-2; D is unclear. CDR3 length equals 17 residues. Trimming took 5 bases from V and 1 from J, leaving 17 bases between them. Germline CDR1 SGHVS, CDR2 FNYEAQ.

The gene calls are TRBV9 and TRBJ2-1, with D possibly TRBD1 on 5 matching bases. V was cut by 3 bases and J by 2 bases, with 18 bases left in between. CDR3 length: 17 amino acids. Germline loops: CDR1 SGDLS, CDR2 YYNGEE. The CDR3 loop is CASSATSGWGPYNEQFF. The CDR3, as DNA: TGTGCCAGCAGCGCAACGTCGGGCTGGGGCCCCTACAATGAGCAGTTCTTC.

The chain couples TRBV6-1 to TRBJ2-1; D is ambiguous. The ends were cut back, 7 bases at V and 9 bases at J, with 10 bases in the middle. This CDR3 is 11 amino acids long. CDR1 MNHNS and CDR2 SASEGT come from the germline V gene. CDR3 region: CASNGVGEQFF. CDR3 coding DNA: TGTGCCAGCAATGGCGTCGGTGAGCAGTTCTTC.

This sequence joins TRBV10-3 and TRBJ1-6, with a tentative D call TRBD1 (5 bases). The CDR3 length is 14 residues. Germline CDR1 ENHRY, CDR2 SYGVKD. Trimming cost V 7 bases and J 6 bases, with 13 bases left between them. This CDR3 reads CAITPGGTNSPLHF. The CDR3 nucleotides read TGTGCCATCACCCCTGGGGGGACTAATTCACCCCTCCACTTT.

The rearrangement uses TRBV4-3 and TRBJ1-2; D remains ambiguous. The CDR3 has 14 residues. The ends were cut back, 1 base at V and 4 bases at J, with 10 bases in the middle. Germline V gives CDR1 LGHNA, CDR2 YSLEER. CDR3 bases: TGCGCCAGCAGCCAAGGGCAGGACTCCTATGGCTACACCTTC. It codes for CASSQGQDSYGYTF.

The chain combines TRBV14 with TRBJ1-3; unclear D gene. Germline CDR1 SGHDN, CDR2 FVKESK. The CDR3 is made up of 15 amino acids. V was cut by 3 bases and J by 2 bases, with 11 bases left in between. CDR3 bases: TGTGCCAGCAGCCAGCACCGGGAGGCTGGAAACACCATATATTTT. Translating gives CASSQHREAGNTIYF.

The V call is TRBV7-9, the J call TRBJ2-1; D gene uncertain. Germline CDR1 SEHNR, CDR2 FQNEAQ (reference sequence). Trimming took off 1 base at V and 3 bases at J, with 7 bases between the two ends. The CDR3 covers 14 residues. The CDR3 DNA is TGTGCCAGCAGCTTAGGTGGGGTCTACAATGAGCAGTTCTTC. It translates to CASSLGGVYNEQFF.

V and J are TRBV19 and TRBJ2-2; a possible D gene is TRBD1 (5 bases). In germline, CDR1 is LNHDA, CDR2 SQIVND (reference sequence). The V end lost 4 bases, the J end lost 0 bases, and 9 bases lay between the germline ends. The CDR3 has 15 residues. CDR3 coding DNA: TGTGCCAGTAGTAATGACAGTCCGAACACCGGGGAGCTGTTTTTT. Protein product: CASSNDSPNTGELFF.

The chain employs TRBV7-9 and TRBJ2-1; D remains unclear. The CDR3 extends over 13 amino acids. CDR1 is SEHNR, CDR2 FQNEAQ, per germline (reference sequence). V shed 5 bases and J shed 4 bases, with 9 bases lying between them. CDR3 in DNA: TGTGCCAGCAGCCCGGCACTGTACAATGAGCAGTTCTTC. It translates to CASSPALYNEQFF.

The chain recombines TRBV24-1 with TRBJ1-2, with TRBD1 matching over 10 bases. Germline lookup yields CDR1 KGHDR and CDR2 SFDVKD. The V and J ends lost 4 bases and 5 bases, in that order; junction bases with no gene match: 3. The CDR3 extends over 14 amino acids. The CDR3 coding sequence is TGTGCCACCAGTGAACGGGACAGGGGTTATGGCTACACCTTC. It codes for CATSERDRGYGYTF.